These 14 T cell receptor beta chains came from one sample sequenced in a study of blood T cell repertoires in COVID-19. Sequencing was performed with immunoSEQ multiplex PCR; in TCRdb, only in-frame clones are kept and a portion is missing. The sample records about 87,000 clones, roughly 76% being singletons. The sequenced sample consisted of peripheral blood. These receptors were collected from a woman between 45 and 65 years old with acute or convalescent COVID-19.

V usage is TRBV7-3 and J usage is TRBJ2-3; no reliable D call. Trimming took off 5 bases at V and 0 bases at J, with 6 bases between the two ends. The germline V gene has CDR1 SGHTA and CDR2 FQGTGA. The CDR3 runs to 13 residues. DNA for the CDR3: TGTGCCAGCAGCGCCACTAGCACAGATACGCAGTATTTT. Protein: CASSATSTDTQYF.

CDR3 region: CASSPGLPPYNEQFF. CDR3 coding DNA: TGTGCCAGCAGCCCGGGACTTCCCCCCTACAATGAGCAGTTCTTC. The chain is built from TRBV6-6 and TRBJ2-1; D may be TRBD2 (6 bases). V lost 6 bases, J lost 2 bases, and 14 bases lay in between. CDR3 length equals 15 residues. The V gene's germline CDR1 is MNHNY and CDR2 SVGAGI (reference sequence).

The CDR3: CASTRGEKLFF. The CDR3 region has the DNA TGCGCCAGCACTCGGGGAGAAAAACTGTTTTTT. The chain links TRBV10-2 to TRBJ1-4; D remains ambiguous. V gave up 7 bases and J gave up 8 bases, with 8 bases separating them. CDR3 length: 11 amino acids. Germline CDR1 and CDR2: WSHSY and SAAADI.

The J gene is TRBJ1-2, the V gene TRBV19; TRBD1 matches 7 bases. The CDR3 length is 14 residues. CDR1 is LNHDA, CDR2 SQIVND, per germline (reference sequence). V was pared by 2 bases and J by 3 bases, with 3 bases of the junction left unmatched. CDR3 in amino acids: CASSIQGEHYGYTF. In nucleotides, the CDR3 is TGTGCCAGTAGTATACAGGGGGAACACTATGGCTACACCTTC.

This CDR3 is CASSLLGPGPYEQYF. CDR3 nucleotides: TGTGCCAGCAGTTTATTGGGGCCTGGGCCCTACGAGCAGTACTTC. The chain has TRBV27 and TRBJ2-7; perhaps TRBD1 as D (5 bases). The CDR3 runs 15 residues. V gave up 1 base and J gave up 2 bases, with 12 bases separating them. In germline, CDR1 is MNHEY, CDR2 SMNVEV (reference sequence).

J is TRBJ1-2 and V is TRBV5-1; 9 bases agree with TRBD1. Per the germline V gene, CDR1 is SGHRS and CDR2 is YFSETQ. The ends lost 0 bases at V and 5 bases at J; junction bases unmatched: 11. CDR3 length: 17 residues. CDR3 bases: TGCGCCAGCAGCTTGGTGACCGGGACAGGGAATCGGTATGGCTACACCTTC. It specifies CASSLVTGTGNRYGYTF.

The DNA of the CDR3 is TGTGCCAGCAGTTGGGACAGGTCTAAGATATCCTACAATGAGCAGTTCTTC. This gives the protein CASSWDRSKISYNEQFF. The V and J genes are TRBV28 and TRBJ2-1; TRBD1 aligns across 8 bases. The V gene end was trimmed by 4 bases and the J gene end by 1 base; junction bases not matched to a gene: 9. Germline CDR1 reads MDHEN; CDR2 reads SYDVKM. This CDR3 has 17 residues. Full variable domain (rest looked up from reference TRBV28 and TRBJ2-1): DVKVTQSSRYLVKRTGEKVFLECVQDMDHENMFWYRQDPGLGLRLIYFSYDVKMKEKGDIPEGYSVSREKKERFSLILESASTNQTSMYLCASSWDRSKISYNEQFFGPGTRLTVL.

The rearrangement joins TRBV4-2 to TRBJ2-1, with 7 bases fitting TRBD1. The CDR3 is 15 residues long. V shed 0 bases, J shed 9 bases, and the junction held 8 bases outside the gene matches. CDR1 LGHNA and CDR2 YNFKEQ come from the germline V gene. Here the CDR3 reads CASSQDEGARSEQFF. As DNA, the CDR3 is TGTGCCAGCAGCCAAGATGAGGGGGCGCGCAGTGAGCAGTTCTTC.

This clone was picked up one time. This chain uses TRBV4-2 with TRBJ1-5; D might be TRBD1 (5 bases). The CDR3 totals 17 residues. CDR1 LGHNA and CDR2 YNFKEQ come from the germline V gene. Between the trimmed V and J ends, which lost 0 bases and 0 bases, there was a span of 12 bases. The CDR3 bases are TGTGCCAGCAGCCAAGATGGTAGGGGATATAGCAATCAGCCCCAGCATTTT. Translating gives CASSQDGRGYSNQPQHF.

This chain connects TRBV12-5 to TRBJ1-1; TRBD1 agrees at 8 bases. From germline, CDR1 is LGHNT and CDR2 FRNRAP. V lost 6 bases to trimming and J lost 6 bases; unmatched junction nucleotides: 6. This CDR3 is 13 amino acids long. CDR3 DNA: TGTGCTAGTGGCAAGGACAGGGTGGCTGAAGCTTTCTTT. Translated: CASGKDRVAEAFF.

This chain links TRBV10-1 with TRBJ1-4, with 10 bases that match TRBD1. CDR1 is WNHNN and CDR2 is SYGVQD in the germline V gene (reference sequence). There are 15 residues in the CDR3. V shed 3 bases, J shed 8 bases, and the junction held 6 bases outside the gene matches. The CDR3 reads CASSDTTGGREKLFF. The CDR3 DNA reads TGCGCCAGCAGTGACACGACAGGGGGCAGGGAAAAACTGTTTTTT.

This clone was counted between two and nine times. The chain recombines TRBV4-1 with TRBJ1-2, with TRBD1 matching 9 bases. Germline CDR1 is MGHRA and CDR2 is YSYEKL. The CDR3 is 14 residues long. With 1 base clipped from V and 8 bases from J, the junction kept 5 bases outside the gene matches. CDR3 region: CASSQVQGAWGYTF. The CDR3 nucleotides are TGCGCCAGCAGCCAAGTACAGGGGGCTTGGGGCTACACCTTC.

The J gene is TRBJ1-3, the V gene TRBV14; no clear D. The CDR3 extends over 13 amino acids. Between the trimmed V and J ends, which lost 4 bases and 10 bases, there was a span of 14 bases. Germline loops: CDR1 SGHDN, CDR2 FVKESK. The CDR3 sequence is CASSPQVGVTIYF. The CDR3 nucleotides read TGTGCCAGCAGCCCCCAGGTTGGCGTGACCATATATTTT.

This clone was observed at least ten times. The V call is TRBV19, the J call TRBJ1-1, with TRBD1 matching 7 bases. The V segment lost 5 bases and the J segment 4 bases; nucleotides outside the gene matches: 7. CDR1 LNHDA and CDR2 SQIVND come from the germline V gene (reference sequence). The CDR3 has 14 residues. CDR3 residues: CASSPSRGSTEAFF. CDR3 DNA: TGTGCCAGTAGTCCTAGCAGGGGGAGCACTGAAGCTTTCTTT.